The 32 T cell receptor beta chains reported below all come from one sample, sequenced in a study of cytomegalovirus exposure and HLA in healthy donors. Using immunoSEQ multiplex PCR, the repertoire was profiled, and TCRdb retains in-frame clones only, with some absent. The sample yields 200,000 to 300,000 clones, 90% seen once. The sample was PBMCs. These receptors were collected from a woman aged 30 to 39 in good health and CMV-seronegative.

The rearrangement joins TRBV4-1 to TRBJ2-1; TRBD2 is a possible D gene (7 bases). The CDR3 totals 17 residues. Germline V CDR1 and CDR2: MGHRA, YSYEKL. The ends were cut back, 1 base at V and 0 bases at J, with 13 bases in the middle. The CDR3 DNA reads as TGCGCCAGCAGCCAAGGGGGGGGCCAGCTCTCCTACAATGAGCAGTTCTTC. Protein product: CASSQGGGQLSYNEQFF.

The CDR3 DNA reads as TGTGCCAGCAGAGACGGACTAGCGAACGCAGATACGCAGTATTTT. Its translation: CASRDGLANADTQYF. The rearrangement links TRBV7-9 to TRBJ2-3; TRBD2 agrees at 9 bases. The CDR3 length is 15 residues. CDR1 and CDR2 from the germline V gene are SEHNR and FQNEAQ (reference sequence). Germline trimming cut 6 bases from V and 4 bases from J; bases unmatched to any gene: 8.

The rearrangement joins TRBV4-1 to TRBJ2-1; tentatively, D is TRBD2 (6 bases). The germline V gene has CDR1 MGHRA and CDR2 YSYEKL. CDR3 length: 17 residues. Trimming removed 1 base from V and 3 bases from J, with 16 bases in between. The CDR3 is CASSQGFVGDFYNEQFF. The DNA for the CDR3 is TGCGCCAGCAGCCAAGGTTTTGTGGGGGACTTCTACAATGAGCAGTTCTTC.

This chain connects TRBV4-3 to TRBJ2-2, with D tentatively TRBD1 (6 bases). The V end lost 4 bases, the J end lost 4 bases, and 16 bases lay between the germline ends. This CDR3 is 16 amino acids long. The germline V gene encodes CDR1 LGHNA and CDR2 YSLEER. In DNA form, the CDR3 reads TGCGCCAGCAGCCGGGAATTGCTCAGGGGCACCGGGGAGCTGTTTTTT. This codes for CASSRELLRGTGELFF.

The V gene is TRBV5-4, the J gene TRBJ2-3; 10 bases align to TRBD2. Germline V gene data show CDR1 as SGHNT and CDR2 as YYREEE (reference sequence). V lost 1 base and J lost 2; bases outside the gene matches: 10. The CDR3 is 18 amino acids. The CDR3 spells CASSLQRLAGLPTDTQYF. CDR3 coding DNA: TGTGCCAGCAGCTTGCAACGACTAGCGGGTTTGCCCACAGATACGCAGTATTTT.

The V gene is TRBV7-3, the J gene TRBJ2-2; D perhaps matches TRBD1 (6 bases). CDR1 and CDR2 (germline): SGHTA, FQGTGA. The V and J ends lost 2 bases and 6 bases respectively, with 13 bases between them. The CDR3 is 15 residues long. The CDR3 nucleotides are TGTGCCAGCAGCTTACTGGGGGCGGGTGCCGGGGAGCTGTTTTTT. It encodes CASSLLGAGAGELFF.

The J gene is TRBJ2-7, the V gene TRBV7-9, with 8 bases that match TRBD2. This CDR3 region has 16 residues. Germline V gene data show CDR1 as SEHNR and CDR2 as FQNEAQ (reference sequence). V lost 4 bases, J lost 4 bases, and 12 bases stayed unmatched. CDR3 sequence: CASSSQIAGNIYEQYF. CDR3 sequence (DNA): TGTGCCAGCAGCTCCCAAATAGCGGGAAATATATACGAGCAGTACTTC. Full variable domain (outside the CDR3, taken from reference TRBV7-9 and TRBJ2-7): DTGVSQNPRHKITKRGQNVTFRCDPISEHNRLYWYRQTLGQGPEFLTYFQNEAQLEKSRLLSDRFSAERPKGSFSTLEIQRTEQGDSAMYLCASSSQIAGNIYEQYFGPGTRLTVT.

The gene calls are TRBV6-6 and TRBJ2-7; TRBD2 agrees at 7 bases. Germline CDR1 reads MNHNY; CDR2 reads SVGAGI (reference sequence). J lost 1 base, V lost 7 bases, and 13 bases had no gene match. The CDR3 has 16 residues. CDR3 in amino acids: CASTPSWASGSYEQYF. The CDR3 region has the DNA TGTGCCAGCACCCCCTCCTGGGCTAGCGGTTCCTACGAGCAGTACTTC.

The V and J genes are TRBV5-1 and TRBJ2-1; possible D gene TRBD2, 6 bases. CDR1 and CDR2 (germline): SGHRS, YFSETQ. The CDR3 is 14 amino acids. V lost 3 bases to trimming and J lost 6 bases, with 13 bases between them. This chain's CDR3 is CASSWGLLSNEQFF. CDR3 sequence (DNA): TGCGCCAGCAGCTGGGGACTTTTATCCAATGAGCAGTTCTTC.

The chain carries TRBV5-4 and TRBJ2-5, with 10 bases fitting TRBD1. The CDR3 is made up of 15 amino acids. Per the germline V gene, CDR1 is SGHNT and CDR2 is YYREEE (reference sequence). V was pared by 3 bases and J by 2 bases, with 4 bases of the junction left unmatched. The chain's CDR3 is CASSWDRGGQETQYF. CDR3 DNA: TGTGCCAGCAGCTGGGACAGGGGAGGGCAAGAGACCCAGTACTTC.

The DNA for the CDR3 is TGCAGCGTTGGGTCACCCGGTTCCTACGAGCAGTACTTC. Its translation: CSVGSPGSYEQYF. This chain links TRBV29-1 with TRBJ2-7; D unclear. There are 13 residues in the CDR3. Per the germline V gene, CDR1 is SQVTM and CDR2 is ANQGSEA. V lost 4 bases to trimming and J lost 1 base, with 11 bases between them.

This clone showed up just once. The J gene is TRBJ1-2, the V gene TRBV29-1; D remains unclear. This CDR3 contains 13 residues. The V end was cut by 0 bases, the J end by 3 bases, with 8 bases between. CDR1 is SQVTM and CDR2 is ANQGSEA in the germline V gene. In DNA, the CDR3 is TGCAGCGTTGAAGATCGGACGGACTATGGCTACACCTTC. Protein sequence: CSVEDRTDYGYTF.

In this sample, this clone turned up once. CDR3 sequence: CASSGQTGAVYGYTF. The CDR3 DNA follows: TGTGCCAGCAGCGGACAGACAGGGGCGGTATATGGCTACACCTTC. The gene calls are TRBV5-6 and TRBJ1-2; 8 bases agree with TRBD1. The junction had 10 bases not matched to a gene; V was cut back by 4 bases and J by 5 bases. Germline CDR1 is SGHDT and CDR2 is YYEEEE. The CDR3 loop spans 15 amino acids.

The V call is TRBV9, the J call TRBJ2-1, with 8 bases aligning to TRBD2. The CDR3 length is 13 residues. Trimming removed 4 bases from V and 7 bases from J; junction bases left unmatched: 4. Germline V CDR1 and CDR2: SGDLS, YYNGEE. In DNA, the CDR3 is TGTGCCAGCAGCCTCTCTAGCGGGAATGAGCAGTTCTTC. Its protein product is CASSLSSGNEQFF.

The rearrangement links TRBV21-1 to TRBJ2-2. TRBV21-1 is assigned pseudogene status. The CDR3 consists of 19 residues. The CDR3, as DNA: TGTGCCAGCAGCAAAGCCTGCGCCGTTGTCGGACCGAACACCGGGGAGCTGTTTTTT. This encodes CASSKACAVVGPNTGELFF.

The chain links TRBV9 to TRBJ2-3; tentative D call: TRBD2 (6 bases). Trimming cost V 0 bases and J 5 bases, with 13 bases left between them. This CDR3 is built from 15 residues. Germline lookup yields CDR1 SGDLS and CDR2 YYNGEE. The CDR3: CASSVVGGMGDTQYF. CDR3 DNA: TGTGCCAGCAGCGTAGTTGGAGGGATGGGAGATACGCAGTATTTT.

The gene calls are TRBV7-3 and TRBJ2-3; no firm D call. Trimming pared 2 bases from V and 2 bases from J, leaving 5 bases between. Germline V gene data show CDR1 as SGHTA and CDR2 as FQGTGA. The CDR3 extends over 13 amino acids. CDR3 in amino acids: CASSLWDTDTQYF. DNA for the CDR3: TGTGCCAGCAGCTTATGGGACACAGATACGCAGTATTTT.

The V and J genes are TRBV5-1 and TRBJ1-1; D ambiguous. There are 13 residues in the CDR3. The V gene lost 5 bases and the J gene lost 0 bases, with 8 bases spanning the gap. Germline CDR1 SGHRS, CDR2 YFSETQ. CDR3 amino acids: CASRDIMNTEAFF. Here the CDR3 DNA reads TGCGCCAGCAGGGATATCATGAACACTGAAGCTTTCTTT. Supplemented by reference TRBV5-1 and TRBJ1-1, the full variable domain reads KAGVTQTPRYLIKTRGQQVTLSCSPISGHRSVSWYQQTPGQGLQFLFEYFSETQRNKGNFPGRFSGRQFSNSRSEMNVSTLELGDSALYLCASRDIMNTEAFFGQGTRLTVV.

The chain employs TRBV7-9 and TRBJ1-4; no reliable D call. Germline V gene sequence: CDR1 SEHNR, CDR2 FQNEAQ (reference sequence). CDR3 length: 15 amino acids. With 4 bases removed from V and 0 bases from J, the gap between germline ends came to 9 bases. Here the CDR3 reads CASSSRRPTNEKLFF. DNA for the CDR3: TGTGCCAGCAGCTCGCGTCGACCAACTAATGAAAAACTGTTTTTT. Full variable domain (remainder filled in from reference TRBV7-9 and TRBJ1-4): DTGVSQNPRHKITKRGQNVTFRCDPISEHNRLYWYRQTLGQGPEFLTYFQNEAQLEKSRLLSDRFSAERPKGSFSTLEIQRTEQGDSAMYLCASSSRRPTNEKLFFGSGTQLSVL.

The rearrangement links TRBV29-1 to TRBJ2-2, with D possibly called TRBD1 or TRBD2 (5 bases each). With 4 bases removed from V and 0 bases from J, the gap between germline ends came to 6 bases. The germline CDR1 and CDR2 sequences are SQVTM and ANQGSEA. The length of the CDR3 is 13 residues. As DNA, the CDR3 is TGCAGCGTTGTGGGGGCGAACACCGGGGAGCTGTTTTTT. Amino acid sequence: CSVVGANTGELFF.

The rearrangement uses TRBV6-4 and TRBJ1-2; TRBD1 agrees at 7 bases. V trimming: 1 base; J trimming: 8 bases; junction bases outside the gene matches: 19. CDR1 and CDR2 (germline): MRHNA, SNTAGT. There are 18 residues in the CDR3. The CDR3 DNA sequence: TGTGCCAGCAGTGACTTTTACCGGTTCGGGACAGTGGATTCCGGCTACACCTTC. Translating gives CASSDFYRFGTVDSGYTF.

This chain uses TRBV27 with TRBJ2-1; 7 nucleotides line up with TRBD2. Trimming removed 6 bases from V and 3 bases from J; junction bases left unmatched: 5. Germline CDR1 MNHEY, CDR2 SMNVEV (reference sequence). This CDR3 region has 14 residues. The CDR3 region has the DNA TGTGCCAGCAGGGTCAGCGGGAACTACAATGAGCAGTTCTTC. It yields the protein CASRVSGNYNEQFF.

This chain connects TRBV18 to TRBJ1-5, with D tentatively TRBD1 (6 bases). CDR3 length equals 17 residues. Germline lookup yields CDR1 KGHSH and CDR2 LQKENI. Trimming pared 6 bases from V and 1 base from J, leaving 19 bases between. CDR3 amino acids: CASSRDQQGGSNQPQHF. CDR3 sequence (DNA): TGTGCCAGCTCCCGAGATCAACAGGGTGGGAGCAATCAGCCCCAGCATTTT.

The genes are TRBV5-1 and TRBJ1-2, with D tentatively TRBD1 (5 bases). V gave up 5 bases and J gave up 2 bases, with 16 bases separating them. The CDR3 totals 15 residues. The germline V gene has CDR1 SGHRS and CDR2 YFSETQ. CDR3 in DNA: TGCGCCAGCAGGACAGAACCGCCGGGGAACTATGGCTACACCTTC. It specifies CASRTEPPGNYGYTF.

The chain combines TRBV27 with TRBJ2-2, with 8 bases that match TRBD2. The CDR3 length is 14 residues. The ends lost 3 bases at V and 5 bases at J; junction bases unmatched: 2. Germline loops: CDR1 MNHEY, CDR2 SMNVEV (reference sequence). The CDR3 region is CASSFAGGTGELFF. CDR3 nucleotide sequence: TGTGCCAGCAGTTTTGCGGGAGGAACCGGGGAGCTGTTTTTT.

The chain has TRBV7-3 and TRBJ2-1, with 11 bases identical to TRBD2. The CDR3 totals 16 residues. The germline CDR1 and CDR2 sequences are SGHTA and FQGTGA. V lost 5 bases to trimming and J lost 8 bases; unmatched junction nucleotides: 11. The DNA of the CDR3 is TGTGCCAGCAGCCAAAGAAGTGGGACTAGCGGTGATGAGCAGTTCTTC. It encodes CASSQRSGTSGDEQFF.

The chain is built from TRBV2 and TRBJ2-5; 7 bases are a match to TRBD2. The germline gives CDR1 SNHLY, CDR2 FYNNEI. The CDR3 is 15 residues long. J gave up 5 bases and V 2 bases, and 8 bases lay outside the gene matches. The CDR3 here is CASSELAVGGETQYF. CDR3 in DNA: TGTGCCAGCAGTGAACTAGCGGTGGGGGGGGAGACCCAGTACTTC. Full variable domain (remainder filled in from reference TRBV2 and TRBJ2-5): EPEVTQTPSHQVTQMGQEVILRCVPISNHLYFYWYRQILGQKVEFLVSFYNNEISEKSEIFDDQFSVERPDGSNFTLKIRSTKLEDSAMYFCASSELAVGGETQYFGPGTRLLVL.

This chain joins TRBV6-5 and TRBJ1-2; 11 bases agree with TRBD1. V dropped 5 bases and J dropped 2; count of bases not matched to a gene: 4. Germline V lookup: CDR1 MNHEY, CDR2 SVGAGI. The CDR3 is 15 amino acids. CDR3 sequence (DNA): TGTGCCAGCAGTCCTGGACAGGGGGCGAACTATGGCTACACCTTC. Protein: CASSPGQGANYGYTF.

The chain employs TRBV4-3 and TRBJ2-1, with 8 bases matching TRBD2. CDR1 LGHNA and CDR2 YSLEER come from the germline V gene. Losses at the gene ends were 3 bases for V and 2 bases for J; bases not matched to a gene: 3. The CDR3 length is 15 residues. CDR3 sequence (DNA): TGCGCCAGCAGCCATGCGGGACTAGCCTACAATGAGCAGTTCTTC. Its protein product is CASSHAGLAYNEQFF.

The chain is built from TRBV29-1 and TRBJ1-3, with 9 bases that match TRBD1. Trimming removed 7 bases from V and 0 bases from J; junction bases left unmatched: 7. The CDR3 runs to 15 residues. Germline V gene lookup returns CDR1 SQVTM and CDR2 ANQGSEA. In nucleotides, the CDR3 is TGCAGCGCTGCCGGGACAGGGAACTCTGGAAACACCATATATTTT. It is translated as CSAAGTGNSGNTIYF.

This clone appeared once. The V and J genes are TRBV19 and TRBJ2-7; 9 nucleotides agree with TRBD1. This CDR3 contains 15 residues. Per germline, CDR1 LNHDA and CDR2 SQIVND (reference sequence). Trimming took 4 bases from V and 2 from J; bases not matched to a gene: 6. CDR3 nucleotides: TGTGCCAGTAGTACCGGGACAGGGTGGCCCTACGAGCAGTACTTC. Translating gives CASSTGTGWPYEQYF.

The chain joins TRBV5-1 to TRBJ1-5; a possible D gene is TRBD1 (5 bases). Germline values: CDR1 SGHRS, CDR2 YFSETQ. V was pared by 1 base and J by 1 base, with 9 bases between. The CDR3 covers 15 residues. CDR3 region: CASSLSEGSNQPQHF. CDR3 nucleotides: TGCGCCAGCAGCTTGTCGGAGGGGAGCAATCAGCCCCAGCATTTT.